The clone carrying this T cell receptor (beta chain) was seen a single time. The data stem from a study of blood T cell repertoires in COVID-19. About the research overall: T cells, B-cell-depleted T cells, or PBMCs provided the cDNA or gDNA that served as material.

Germline values: CDR1 SGDLS, CDR2 YYNGEE. V lost 0 bases to trimming and J lost 6 bases, with 10 bases between them. The CDR3 runs to 15 residues. Everyone who took part was roughly 18 to 89 years old, and they came from about 25 US areas. Authors' methods: Reference gene primer amplification yielded estimated nucleated cell counts. Here immunoSEQ multiplex PCR was the method, and the copy in TCRdb shows in-frame clones only, minus some. V, J and clone size are those of that table, while D and trimming were read from the DNA. Of a few hundred thousand clones listed, around 90% are singletons. The source material was PBMCs or T cells enriched from blood (not recorded which). The rearrangement links TRBV9 to TRBJ1-6; D may be TRBD1 (5 bases). The receptor comes from a woman aged 30 to 39 who had recovered from COVID-19. CDR3 nucleotide sequence: TGTGCCAGCAGCGTAGGGGCAGGGCCTAATTCACCCCTCCACTTT. Protein: CASSVGAGPNSPLHF.